The rows below give T cell receptor beta chains drawn from one sample of a study of cytomegalovirus exposure and HLA in healthy donors. Clones were sequenced by immunoSEQ multiplex PCR, and TCRdb holds only the in-frame ones, with some missing. The sample has about 100,000 clones, more than 75% seen once. The material sequenced was PBMCs. Source of these receptors: a man between 25 and 39 years old in good health and CMV-seropositive. Each CDR3 is given with its conserved first and last residue. D genes are given only for firm matches. Size tells how often a clone was seen (once, few, many) or the class of an expanded clone, and some rows leave it out.

14	TRBJ2-3	.	TRBD2	TRBV27	CASSFQRGRDTQYF	TGTGCCAGCAGTTTCCAGCGGGGGAGAGATACGCAGTATTTT
13	TRBJ1-3	once	.	TRBV5-4	CASSSSSGNTIYF	TGTGCCAGCAGCTCCTCCTCTGGAAACACCATATATTTT
14	TRBJ2-2	.	.	TRBV27	CASSFQGTTGELFF	TGTGCCAGCAGTTTCCAGGGAACCACCGGGGAGCTGTTTTTT
15	TRBJ1-1	few	.	TRBV15	CATSRDPVGATEAFF	TGTGCCACCAGCAGAGATCCGGTTGGGGCCACTGAAGCTTTCTTT
17	TRBJ1-1	.	TRBD1	TRBV9	CASSESRTGNIRAEAFF	TGTGCCAGCAGCGAATCCCGGACAGGGAATATACGCGCTGAAGCTTTCTTT
14	TRBJ1-1	.	.	TRBV5-1	CASSLTTMNTEAFF	TGCGCCAGCAGCCTAACCACCATGAACACTGAAGCTTTCTTT
14	TRBJ2-7	.	TRBD1	TRBV2	CASSEDRSSYEQYF	TGTGCCAGCAGCGAGGACAGGAGCTCCTACGAGCAGTACTTC
16	TRBJ1-4	few	.	TRBV27	CASRKGTNTLNEKLFF	TGTGCCAGCAGGAAGGGGACAAATACTCTTAATGAAAAACTGTTTTTT
13	TRBJ2-7	once	.	TRBV6-5	CASSYSRRDEQYF	TGTGCCAGCAGTTACTCCCGTAGAGACGAGCAGTACTTC
14	TRBJ1-2	.	TRBD1	TRBV5-1	CASSFRQGAWGYTF	TGCGCCAGCAGCTTTCGACAGGGGGCATGGGGCTACACCTTC
14	TRBJ1-6	.	.	TRBV9	CASSAGQHNSPLHF	TGTGCCAGCAGCGCAGGACAGCATAATTCACCCCTCCACTTT
12	TRBJ1-1	few	TRBD1	TRBV6-5	CASRQGFTEAFF	TGTGCCAGCCGACAGGGATTCACTGAAGCTTTCTTT
11	TRBJ2-7	.	.	TRBV2	CASSGSLEQYF	TGTGCCAGCAGTGGGAGCTTGGAGCAGTACTTC
12	TRBJ2-7	.	TRBD1	TRBV14	CASSNTGGSQYF	TGTGCCAGCAGTAACACAGGGGGCTCGCAGTACTTC
14	TRBJ1-1	.	TRBD1	TRBV6-5	CASSTQGYSTEAFF	TGTGCCAGCAGTACACAGGGGTACAGCACTGAAGCTTTCTTT
15	TRBJ2-2	.	TRBD1	TRBV7-9	CSSSWTGGYTGELFF	TGTTCCAGCAGCTGGACAGGGGGATACACCGGGGAGCTGTTTTTT
15	TRBJ2-3	.	TRBD2	TRBV18	CASSPGASGGNTQYF	TGTGCCAGCTCACCCGGGGCTAGCGGGGGTAATACGCAGTATTTT
16	TRBJ2-7	.	TRBD1	TRBV4-1	CASSQGPGQGTYEQYF	TGCGCCAGCAGCCAGGGGCCGGGACAGGGTACCTACGAGCAGTACTTC
12	TRBJ2-1	.	.	TRBV27	CASFPFPMKRFF	TGTGCCAGCTTTCCATTTCCTATGAAGCGGTTCTTC
15	TRBJ2-5	.	TRBD2	TRBV7-3	CASSLSVGGLETQYF	TGTGCCAGCAGCCTATCGGTCGGGGGGTTAGAGACCCAGTACTTC
15	TRBJ2-6	.	.	TRBV27	CASRNYGSGANGLTF	TGTGCCAGCAGAAACTACGGGTCTGGGGCCAACGGCCTGACTTTC
18	TRBJ2-4	.	.	TRBV6-7	CASSYSSGGLLAKNSQYF	TGTGCCAGCAGTTACTCGAGCGGCGGGTTACTAGCCAAAAACAGTCAGTACTTC
14	TRBJ1-6	once	TRBD1	TRBV5-8	CASSLALTGVPLHF	TGTGCCAGCAGCTTGGCCCTCACAGGGGTACCCCTCCACTTT
11	TRBJ2-7	.	.	TRBV5-1	CASSNFYEQYF	TGCGCCAGCAGCAACTTCTACGAGCAGTACTTC
15	TRBJ1-2	few	.	TRBV9	CASSVSAGTLVGYTF	TGTGCCAGCAGCGTATCCGCAGGGACTTTAGTAGGCTACACCTTC
14	TRBJ2-4	few	.	TRBV5-4	CASSASAMENIQYF	TGTGCCAGCAGCGCCTCTGCGATGGAAAACATTCAGTACTTC
14	TRBJ1-5	.	.	TRBV27	CASSHNQGNQPQHF	TGTGCCAGCAGTCATAACCAGGGTAATCAGCCCCAGCATTTT
14	TRBJ1-2	.	TRBD1	TRBV6-5	CASSDSTGIFFYTF	TGTGCCAGCTCCGACTCGACAGGGATCTTTTTCTACACCTTC
17	TRBJ1-1	once	TRBD1	TRBV5-1	CASSLLGGQGVNTEAFF	TGCGCCAGCAGCTTATTAGGAGGACAGGGGGTGAACACTGAAGCTTTCTTT
16	TRBJ1-6	.	.	TRBV15	CATSRDRSSYNSPLHF	TGTGCCACCAGCAGAGATAGGAGCTCCTATAATTCACCCCTCCACTTT
15	TRBJ2-4	few	.	TRBV19	CASSTRRETKNIQYF	TGTGCCAGTAGTACCCGACGGGAAACCAAAAACATTCAGTACTTC
16	TRBJ2-1	.	TRBD1	TRBV4-1	CASSQTNPGQLHEQFF	TGCGCCAGCAGCCAAACAAATCCGGGACAGTTGCATGAGCAGTTCTTC
15	TRBJ2-7	.	TRBD2	TRBV27	CASSLLRESSYEQYF	TGTGCCAGCAGTTTATTGCGGGAGAGCTCCTACGAGCAGTACTTC
18	TRBJ1-6	once	TRBD1	TRBV9	CASSVEQGIPGGSSPLHF	TGTGCCAGCAGCGTAGAACAGGGGATCCCAGGAGGAAGTTCACCCCTCCACTTT
15	TRBJ1-2	.	.	TRBV18	CASSPQSEVAYGYTF	TGTGCCAGCTCACCACAGTCAGAAGTAGCCTATGGCTACACCTTC
20	TRBJ2-3	.	TRBD1	TRBV5-1	CASSRRVRTGGINWADTQYF	TGCGCCAGCAGTCGGCGAGTCCGGACAGGGGGAATCAATTGGGCAGATACGCAGTATTTT
13	TRBJ2-3	.	TRBD1	TRBV29-1	CSVGGTGGDTQYF	TGCAGCGTTGGGGGGACAGGGGGGGATACGCAGTATTTT
13	TRBJ2-3	few	.	TRBV11-2	CASASSFTDTQYF	TGTGCCAGCGCTAGCTCCTTCACAGATACGCAGTATTTT
13	TRBJ2-7	.	.	TRBV18	CASSPGRAYEQYF	TGTGCCAGCTCACCAGGGCGCGCCTACGAGCAGTACTTC
15	TRBJ2-7	.	.	TRBV7-9	CASSPKDSRIYEQYF	TGTGCCAGCAGCCCCAAGGACAGCCGTATCTACGAGCAGTACTTC
15	TRBJ1-2	.	.	TRBV6-5	CASSHGTLGGNGYTF	TGTGCCAGCAGCCACGGGACGCTTGGGGGGAATGGCTACACCTTC
14	TRBJ2-7	.	TRBD1	TRBV30	CAWSTGTGNYEQYF	TGTGCCTGGAGTACCGGGACAGGGAACTACGAGCAGTACTTC
14	TRBJ2-4	.	.	TRBV15	CATSKSRQLNSQYF	TGTGCCACCAGCAAATCCCGACAGCTAAACAGTCAGTACTTC
15	TRBJ1-2	.	.	TRBV6-1	CASSEVGREDYGYTF	TGTGCCAGCAGTGAAGTGGGGCGGGAGGACTATGGCTACACCTTC
15	TRBJ2-5	once	TRBD1	TRBV5-4	CASSLGTGKGETQYF	TGTGCCAGCAGCCTCGGGACAGGGAAGGGAGAGACCCAGTACTTC
17	TRBJ2-7	.	TRBD2	TRBV7-9	CASSSGLAGVTKYEQYF	TGTGCCAGCAGCTCCGGACTAGCGGGGGTTACGAAATACGAGCAGTACTTC
13	TRBJ2-7	.	.	TRBV5-4	CASSGDPPYEQYF	TGTGCCAGCTCAGGGGACCCCCCGTACGAGCAGTACTTC
14	TRBJ2-7	.	TRBD2	TRBV2	CASSWTSGSYEQYF	TGCGCCAGCAGTTGGACTAGCGGATCCTACGAGCAGTACTTC
18	TRBJ2-3	.	TRBD2	TRBV2	CASSEWGTSGGSADTQYF	TGTGCCAGCAGTGAATGGGGGACTAGCGGGGGATCTGCAGATACGCAGTATTTT
18	TRBJ1-6	.	.	TRBV7-2	CASSLEWGSGQLNSPLHF	TGTGCCAGCAGCTTAGAATGGGGTAGTGGACAGCTTAATTCACCCCTCCACTTT
14	TRBJ2-6	.	.	TRBV5-6	CASSSRSGANVLTF	TGTGCCAGCAGCTCGCGGTCTGGGGCCAACGTCCTGACTTTC
16	TRBJ1-5	.	.	TRBV4-1	CASSQFFRGSNQPQHF	TGCGCCAGCAGCCAATTCTTCAGGGGTAGCAATCAGCCCCAGCATTTT
13	TRBJ2-3	.	.	TRBV19	CASSAGFGLTQYF	TGTGCCAGTAGTGCGGGTTTCGGTCTCACGCAGTATTTT
15	TRBJ1-2	.	TRBD1	TRBV13	CASSYRGHANYGYTF	TGTGCCAGCAGCTACAGGGGGCACGCTAACTATGGCTACACCTTC
12	TRBJ1-1	.	.	TRBV11-3	CASSLPGDEAFF	TGTGCCAGCAGCTTACCAGGGGATGAAGCTTTCTTT
16	TRBJ1-1	.	.	TRBV7-2	CASSLGAGIMNTEAFF	TGTGCCAGCAGCTTAGGGGCAGGGATTATGAACACTGAAGCTTTCTTT
14	TRBJ1-2	.	.	TRBV6-5	CASSYLGGGYGYTF	TGTGCCAGCAGTTACTTGGGGGGAGGATATGGCTACACCTTC
15	TRBJ1-2	.	TRBD1	TRBV11-1	CASRRAGTGAHGYTF	TGTGCCAGCAGGCGAGCCGGGACAGGAGCTCATGGCTACACCTTC
14	TRBJ1-1	.	.	TRBV10-3	CAINPGGMNTEAFF	TGTGCCATCAACCCCGGAGGAATGAACACTGAAGCTTTCTTT